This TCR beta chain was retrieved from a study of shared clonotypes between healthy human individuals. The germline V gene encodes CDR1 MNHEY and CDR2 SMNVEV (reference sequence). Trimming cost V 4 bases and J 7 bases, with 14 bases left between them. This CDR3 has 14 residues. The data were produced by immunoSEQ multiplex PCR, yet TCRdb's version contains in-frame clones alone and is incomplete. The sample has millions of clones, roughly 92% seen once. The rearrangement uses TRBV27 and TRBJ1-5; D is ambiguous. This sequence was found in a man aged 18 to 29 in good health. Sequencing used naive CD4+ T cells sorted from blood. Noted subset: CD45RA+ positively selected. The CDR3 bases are TGTGCCAGCAGTTCGGGAATCCTGAAACAGCCCCAGCATTTT. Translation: CASSSGILKQPQHF.